This T cell receptor beta chain originates from a study of T cell responses to AZD1222 COVID-19 vaccine. Notes on the study in general: Nearly half of spike-specific TCRs reportedly target unmutated variant regions. AZD1222 recipients seropositive at baseline numbered only 6 or 7. Samples come after the peak T cell response, not at day 14. There were mostly white British donors and more females than males, and clonal diversity was possibly underestimated.

CDR1 MRHNA and CDR2 SNTAGT come from the germline V gene. V lost 5 bases to trimming and J lost 8 bases; unmatched junction nucleotides: 7. CDR3 length: 15 residues. Concerning this clone: As yet, its antigen is unknown.

Generated by immunoSEQ multiplex PCR, the TCRdb table keeps only in-frame clones and is missing some. The sample contains around 110,000 clones, approximately 85% of which appear only once. Sequenced material: peripheral blood, taken on day 0 of MenACWY control vaccination. The chain has TRBV6-4 and TRBJ2-1; 12 bases match TRBD2. The sequence was collected from an adult in good health. The CDR3 sequence is CASSRSSGGAYEQFF. The CDR3 DNA sequence: TGTGCCAGCAGTCGCTCTAGCGGGGGGGCCTATGAGCAGTTCTTC.